This T cell receptor beta chain came from a study of blood T cells in healthy people across ages. Study details: Capture via template switching afforded approximately one barcoded beta molecule per two T cells. Findings and caveats of the study: A roughly linear fall in TCR beta diversity per million T cells was seen with increasing age.

The donors, healthy Caucasians from Russia, were aged about 6 to 95. In germline, CDR1 is LGHNA, CDR2 YNFKEQ. Trimming pared 1 base from V and 0 bases from J, leaving 15 bases between. This CDR3 has 17 amino acids. With respect to this clonotype: No antigen is known for it.

For the second PCR, which ran for about 7 to 11 cycles, a sample-barcoded 5' primer and a J-beta primer mix were used. TCRdb reanalysed the 5' RACE reads using MiXCR and keeps one entry per CDR3 protein. The sample records 1.8 million or so distinct CDR3 sequences, about two fifths being singletons. The sequence was collected from a human donor in good health. The chain recombines TRBV4-2 with TRBJ1-2, with D perhaps matching TRBD1 (6 bases). The sequenced material came from blood. The CDR3 protein is CASSQGFQGSANYGYTF. CDR3 sequence (DNA): TGTGCCAGCAGCCAAGGCTTTCAGGGGTCCGCTAACTATGGCTACACCTTC.